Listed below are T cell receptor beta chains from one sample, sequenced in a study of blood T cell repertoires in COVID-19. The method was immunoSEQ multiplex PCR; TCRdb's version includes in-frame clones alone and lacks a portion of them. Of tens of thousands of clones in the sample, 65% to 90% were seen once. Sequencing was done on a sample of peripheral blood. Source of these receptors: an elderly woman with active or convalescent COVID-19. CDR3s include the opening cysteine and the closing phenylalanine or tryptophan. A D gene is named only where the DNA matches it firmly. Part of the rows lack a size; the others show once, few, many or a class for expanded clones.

DNA: TGTGCCAGCAGTTTAAAGCGGTCGGGGGAGCAGTACTTC; CDR3: CASSLKRSGEQYF; D: NA; V: TRBV27; J: TRBJ2-7; size: few
DNA: TGTGCCAGCAGCGTCGATTTCTCAGGGGGCTATGGCTACACCTTC; CDR3: CASSVDFSGGYGYTF; D: TRBD1; V: TRBV9; J: TRBJ1-2; size: NA
DNA: TGTGCCAGCTCACCAGAGACAGGGCCCCCCTCTAGCAATCAGCCCCAGCATTTT; CDR3: CASSPETGPPSSNQPQHF; D: TRBD1; V: TRBV18; J: TRBJ1-5; size: NA
DNA: TGTGCCAGCAGCAAAGGGGGACAGGGAGCTGGCTACACCTTC; CDR3: CASSKGGQGAGYTF; D: TRBD1; V: TRBV14; J: TRBJ1-2; size: few
DNA: TGTGCCAGCAGTCCACTAGCGGGGGGCTCTGGGGCCAACGTCCTGACTTTC; CDR3: CASSPLAGGSGANVLTF; D: TRBD2; V: TRBV3-1/TRBV3-2; J: TRBJ2-6; size: NA
DNA: TGTGCCAGCAGCCAAGATCTGACAGAAAAGGGCTACACCTTC; CDR3: CASSQDLTEKGYTF; D: NA; V: TRBV3-1/TRBV3-2; J: TRBJ1-2; size: NA
DNA: TGTGCCAGTAGTATGGCTACAGGGTTTATCACTGAAGCTTTCTTT; CDR3: CASSMATGFITEAFF; D: NA; V: TRBV19; J: TRBJ1-1; size: NA
DNA: TGTGCCAGCAGTTGGAAGGGGGCGCGTGGCTACACCTTC; CDR3: CASSWKGARGYTF; D: TRBD1; V: TRBV6-5; J: TRBJ1-2; size: NA
DNA: TGCGCCAGCAGCTTGGGCAACAGGGGCCCTGTAAACAATGAGCAGTTCTTC; CDR3: CASSLGNRGPVNNEQFF; D: TRBD1; V: TRBV5-1; J: TRBJ2-1; size: NA
DNA: TGCGCCAGCAGCCACTCGGTAGACTACGAGCAGTACTTC; CDR3: CASSHSVDYEQYF; D: NA; V: TRBV4-3; J: TRBJ2-7; size: NA
DNA: TGCAGTGCTAGTCCCGTAGCGGGGGGGGGCGAGCAGTACTTC; CDR3: CSASPVAGGGEQYF; D: TRBD2; V: TRBV20-1; J: TRBJ2-7; size: NA
DNA: TGTGCCAGCAGCCAGGGGACTAGCGGGGGGAGGGAGCAGTTCTTC; CDR3: CASSQGTSGGREQFF; D: TRBD2; V: TRBV3-1/TRBV3-2; J: TRBJ2-1; size: NA
DNA: TGTGCCAGCAGCCCCGGGACATTCGAAAATTCACCCCTCCACTTT; CDR3: CASSPGTFENSPLHF; D: NA; V: TRBV3-1/TRBV3-2; J: TRBJ1-6; size: NA
DNA: TGCGCCAGCAGCTTACAGGGGAATCAGCCCCAGCATTTT; CDR3: CASSLQGNQPQHF; D: TRBD1; V: TRBV5-1; J: TRBJ1-5; size: few
DNA: TGTGCCAGCTCATCAGACATACCTACGAGGTACTTC; CDR3: CASSSDIPTRYF; D: NA; V: TRBV18; J: TRBJ2-7; size: NA
DNA: TGTGCCATCAGTGAGTCGAGCGGACGGGTCTCTGGAAACACCATATATTTT; CDR3: CAISESSGRVSGNTIYF; D: NA; V: TRBV10-3; J: TRBJ1-3; size: NA
DNA: TGTGCCAGCAGCCGCGTTGCGGGCGTAATGGGTTTCTTT; CDR3: CASSRVAGVMGFF; D: NA; V: TRBV6-2/TRBV6-3; J: TRBJ1-1; size: NA
DNA: TGCAGCGTCCCGGCTAGTACCGAAGCTTTCTTT; CDR3: CSVPASTEAFF; D: NA; V: TRBV29-1; J: TRBJ1-1; size: NA
DNA: TGTGCCAGCAGTTTTATTGGGGGCTCGGGCTCACCCCTCCACTTT; CDR3: CASSFIGGSGSPLHF; D: NA; V: TRBV27; J: TRBJ1-6; size: once
DNA: TGTGCCAGCAGCCCCCCTAGCGGGGGGGTGTACGAGCAGTACTTC; CDR3: CASSPPSGGVYEQYF; D: TRBD2; V: TRBV7-2; J: TRBJ2-7; size: once
DNA: TGTGCCAGCACCCTGACAGAAGAGCAGTACTTC; CDR3: CASTLTEEQYF; D: NA; V: TRBV12-3/TRBV12-4; J: TRBJ2-7; size: NA